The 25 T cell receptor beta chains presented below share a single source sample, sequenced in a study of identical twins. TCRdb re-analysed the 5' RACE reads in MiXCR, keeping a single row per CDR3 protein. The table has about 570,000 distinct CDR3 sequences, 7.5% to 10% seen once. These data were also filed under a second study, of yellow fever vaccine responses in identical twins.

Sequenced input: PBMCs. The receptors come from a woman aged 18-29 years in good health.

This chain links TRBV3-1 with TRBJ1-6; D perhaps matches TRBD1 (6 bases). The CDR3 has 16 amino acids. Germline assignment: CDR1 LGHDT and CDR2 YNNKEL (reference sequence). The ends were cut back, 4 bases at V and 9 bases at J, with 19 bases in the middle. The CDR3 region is CASSPPPGGAGSPLHF. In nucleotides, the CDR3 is TGTGCCAGCAGCCCCCCGCCCGGGGGGGCTGGTTCACCCCTCCACTTT.

CDR3 sequence: CSARAGEQFF. The DNA for the CDR3 is TGCAGTGCTAGAGCTGGGGAGCAGTTCTTC. V gene TRBV20-1 combines with J gene TRBJ2-1; no definite D call. Germline values: CDR1 DFQATT, CDR2 SNEGSKA (reference sequence). V was cut by 1 base and J by 10 bases, with 5 bases left in between. This CDR3 is 10 amino acids long.

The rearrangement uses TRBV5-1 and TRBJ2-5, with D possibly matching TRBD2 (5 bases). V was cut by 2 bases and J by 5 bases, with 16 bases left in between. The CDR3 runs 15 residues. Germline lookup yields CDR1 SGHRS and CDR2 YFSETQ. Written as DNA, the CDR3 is TGCGCCAGCAGCTTATACGGCACCACGGGGGAGACCCAGTACTTC. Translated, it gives CASSLYGTTGETQYF. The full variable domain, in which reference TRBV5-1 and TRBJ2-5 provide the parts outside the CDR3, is KAGVTQTPRYLIKTRGQQVTLSCSPISGHRSVSWYQQTPGQGLQFLFEYFSETQRNKGNFPGRFSGRQFSNSRSEMNVSTLELGDSALYLCASSLYGTTGETQYFGPGTRLLVL.

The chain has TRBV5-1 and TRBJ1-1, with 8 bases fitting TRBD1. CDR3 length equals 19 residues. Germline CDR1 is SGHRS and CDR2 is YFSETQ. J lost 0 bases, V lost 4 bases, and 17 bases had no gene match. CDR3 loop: CASSERTGRMGKMNTEAFF. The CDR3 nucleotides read TGCGCCAGCAGCGAGCGGACAGGGAGGATGGGGAAAATGAACACTGAAGCTTTCTTT.

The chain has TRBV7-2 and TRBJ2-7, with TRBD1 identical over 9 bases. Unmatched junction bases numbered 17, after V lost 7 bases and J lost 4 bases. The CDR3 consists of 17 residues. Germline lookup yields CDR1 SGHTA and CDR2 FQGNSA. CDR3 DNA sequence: TGTGCCAGCACCCCTAGTGATTTGGGGACAGGGAGGTACGAGCAGTACTTC. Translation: CASTPSDLGTGRYEQYF.

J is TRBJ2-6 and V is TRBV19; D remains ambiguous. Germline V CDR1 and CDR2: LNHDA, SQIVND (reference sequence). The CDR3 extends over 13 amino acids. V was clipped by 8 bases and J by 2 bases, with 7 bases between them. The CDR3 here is CASQPTGANVLTF. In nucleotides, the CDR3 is TGTGCCAGTCAACCCACTGGGGCCAACGTCCTGACTTTC.

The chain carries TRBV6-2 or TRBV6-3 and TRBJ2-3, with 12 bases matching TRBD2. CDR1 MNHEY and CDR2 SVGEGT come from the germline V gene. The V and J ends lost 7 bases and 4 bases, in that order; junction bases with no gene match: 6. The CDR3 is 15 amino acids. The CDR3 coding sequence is TGTGCCAGCACTCAACTAGCGGGAGGAGCAGATACGCAGTATTTT. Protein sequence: CASTQLAGGADTQYF.

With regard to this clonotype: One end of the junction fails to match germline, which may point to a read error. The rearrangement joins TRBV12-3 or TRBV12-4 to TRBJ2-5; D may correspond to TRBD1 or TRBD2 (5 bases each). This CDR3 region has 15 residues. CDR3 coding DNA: TGTTCCAGCAGTTTTTGGGACCCGGGGAAAGAGACCCAGTACTTC. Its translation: CSSSFWDPGKETQYF.

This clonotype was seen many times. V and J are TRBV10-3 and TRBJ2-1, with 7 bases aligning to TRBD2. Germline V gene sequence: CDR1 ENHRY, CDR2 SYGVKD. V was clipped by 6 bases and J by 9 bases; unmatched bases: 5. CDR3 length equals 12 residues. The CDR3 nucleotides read TGTGCCATCAGGACGAGCGGGGCTGAGCAGTTCTTC. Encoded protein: CAIRTSGAEQFF.

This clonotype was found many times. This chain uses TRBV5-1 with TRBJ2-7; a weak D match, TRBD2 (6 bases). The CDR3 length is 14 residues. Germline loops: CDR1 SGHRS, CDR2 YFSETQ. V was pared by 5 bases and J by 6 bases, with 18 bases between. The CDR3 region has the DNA TGCGCCAGCAGGGAGGAGGGAGTCTCGGCCGAGCAGTACTTC. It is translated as CASREEGVSAEQYF.

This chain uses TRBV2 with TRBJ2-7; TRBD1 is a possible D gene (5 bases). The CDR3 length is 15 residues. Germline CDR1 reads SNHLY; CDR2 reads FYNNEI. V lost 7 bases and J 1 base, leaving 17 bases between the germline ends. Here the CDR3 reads CASKVPPGSSYEQYF. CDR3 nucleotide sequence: TGTGCCAGCAAGGTCCCCCCAGGGTCGTCCTACGAGCAGTACTTC.

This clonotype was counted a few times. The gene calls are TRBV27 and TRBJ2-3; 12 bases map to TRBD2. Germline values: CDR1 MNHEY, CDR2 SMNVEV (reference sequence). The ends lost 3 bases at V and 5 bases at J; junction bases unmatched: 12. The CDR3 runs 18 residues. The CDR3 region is CASSFGLAGGRDIDTQYF. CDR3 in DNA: TGTGCCAGCAGTTTTGGGCTAGCGGGAGGGCGGGACATAGATACGCAGTATTTT.

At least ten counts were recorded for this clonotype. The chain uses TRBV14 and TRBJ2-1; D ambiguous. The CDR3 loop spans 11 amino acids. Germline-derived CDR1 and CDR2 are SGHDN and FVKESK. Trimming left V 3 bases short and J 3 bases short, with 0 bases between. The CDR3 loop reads CASSHYNEQFF. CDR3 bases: TGTGCCAGCAGCCACTACAATGAGCAGTTCTTC.

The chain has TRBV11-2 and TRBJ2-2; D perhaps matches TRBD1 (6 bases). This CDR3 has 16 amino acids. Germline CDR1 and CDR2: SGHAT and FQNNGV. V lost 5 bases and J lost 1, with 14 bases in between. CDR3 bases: TGTGCCAGCAGCCAGACCGGGACATTGAACACCGGGGAGCTGTTTTTT. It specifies CASSQTGTLNTGELFF.

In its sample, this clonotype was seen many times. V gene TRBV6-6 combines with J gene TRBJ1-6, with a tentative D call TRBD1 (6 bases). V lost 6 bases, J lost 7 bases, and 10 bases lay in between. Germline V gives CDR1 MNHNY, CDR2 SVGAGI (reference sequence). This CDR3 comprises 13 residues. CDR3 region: CASRGGYNSPLHF. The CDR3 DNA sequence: TGTGCCAGCAGAGGGGGTTACAATTCACCCCTCCACTTT.

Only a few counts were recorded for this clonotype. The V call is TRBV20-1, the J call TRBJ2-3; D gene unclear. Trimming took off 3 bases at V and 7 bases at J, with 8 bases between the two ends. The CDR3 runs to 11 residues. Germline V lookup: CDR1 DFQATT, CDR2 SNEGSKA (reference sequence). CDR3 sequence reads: CSASPGNTQYF. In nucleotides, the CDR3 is TGCAGTGCTAGTCCGGGCAATACGCAGTATTTT.

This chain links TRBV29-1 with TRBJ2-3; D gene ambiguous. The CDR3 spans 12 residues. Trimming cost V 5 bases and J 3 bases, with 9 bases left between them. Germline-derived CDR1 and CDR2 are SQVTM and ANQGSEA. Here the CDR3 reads CSVSKDTDTQYF. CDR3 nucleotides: TGCAGCGTTTCGAAGGATACAGATACGCAGTATTTT.

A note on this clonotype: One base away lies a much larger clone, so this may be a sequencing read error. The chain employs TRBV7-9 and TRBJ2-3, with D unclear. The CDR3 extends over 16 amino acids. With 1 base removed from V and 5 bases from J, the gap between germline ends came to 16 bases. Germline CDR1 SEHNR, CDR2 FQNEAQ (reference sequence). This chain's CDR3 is CASSLDAGKPGDTQYF. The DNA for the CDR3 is TGTGCCAGCAGCTTAGATGCTGGGAAACCGGGAGATACGCAGTATTTT.

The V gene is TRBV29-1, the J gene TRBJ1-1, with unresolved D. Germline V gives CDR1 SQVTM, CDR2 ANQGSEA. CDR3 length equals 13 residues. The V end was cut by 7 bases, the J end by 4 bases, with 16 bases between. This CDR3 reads CSAADRVGTEAFF. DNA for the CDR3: TGCAGCGCTGCCGACCGGGTAGGCACTGAAGCTTTCTTT.

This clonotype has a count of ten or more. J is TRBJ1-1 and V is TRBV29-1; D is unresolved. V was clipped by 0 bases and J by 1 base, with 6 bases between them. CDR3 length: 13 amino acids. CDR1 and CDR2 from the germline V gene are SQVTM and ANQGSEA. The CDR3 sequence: CSVEDLGNTEAFF. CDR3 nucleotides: TGCAGCGTTGAAGATCTGGGGAACACTGAAGCTTTCTTT.

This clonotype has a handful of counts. CDR3 bases: TGTGCCAGCAGCCAGTCTGGGTCACCCCTCCACTTT. The encoded protein is CASSQSGSPLHF. This chain links TRBV12-3 or TRBV12-4 with TRBJ1-6; D is unclear. The CDR3 contains 12 residues. V lost 6 bases and J lost 10, with 10 bases in between.

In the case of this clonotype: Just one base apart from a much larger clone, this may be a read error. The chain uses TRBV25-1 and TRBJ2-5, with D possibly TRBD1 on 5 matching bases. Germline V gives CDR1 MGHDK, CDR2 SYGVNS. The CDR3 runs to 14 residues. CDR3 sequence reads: CAGSLWQGQETQYF. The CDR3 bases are TGTGCCGGCAGTTTATGGCAGGGTCAAGAGACCCAGTACTTC.

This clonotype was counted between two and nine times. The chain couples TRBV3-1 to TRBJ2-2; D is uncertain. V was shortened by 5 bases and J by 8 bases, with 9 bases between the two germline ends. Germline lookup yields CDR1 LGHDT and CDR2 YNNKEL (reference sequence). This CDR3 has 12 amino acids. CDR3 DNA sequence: TGTGCCAGCAGCACGACGTGGGGGGAGCTGTTTTTT. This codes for CASSTTWGELFF.

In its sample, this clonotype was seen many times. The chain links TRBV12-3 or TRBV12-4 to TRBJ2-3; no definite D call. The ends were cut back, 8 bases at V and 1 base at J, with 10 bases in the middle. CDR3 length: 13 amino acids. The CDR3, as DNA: TGTGCCAGCGTACGGTCTGGCACAGATACGCAGTATTTT. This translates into CASVRSGTDTQYF.

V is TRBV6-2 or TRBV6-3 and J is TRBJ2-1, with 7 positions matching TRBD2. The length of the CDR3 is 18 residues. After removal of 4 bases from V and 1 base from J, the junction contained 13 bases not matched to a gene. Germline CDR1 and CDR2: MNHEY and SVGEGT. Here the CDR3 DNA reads TGTGCCAGCAGTTCGATTATTGAGCGGGAAAGATCCTACAATGAGCAGTTCTTC. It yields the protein CASSSIIERERSYNEQFF.